This T cell receptor beta chain was retrieved from a study of blood T cells in healthy people across ages. Comment on this clonotype: Its antigen is not known.

Regarding the study as a whole: It was the long-lived donors that had more naive CD4+ cells and higher diversity than aged donors.

CDR1 and CDR2 from the germline V gene are SGHAT and FQNNGV. Trimming pared 4 bases from V and 4 bases from J, leaving 12 bases between. This CDR3 is built from 14 residues. The use of a sample-barcoded 5' primer and a J-beta primer mix characterized a second PCR of about 6 to 11 cycles. Each CDR3 protein gets one entry after TCRdb re-called the 5' RACE reads with MiXCR. The sample has 1.5 million to 2 million distinct CDR3 sequences, 28% seen once. The rearrangement links TRBV11-2 to TRBJ2-3, with TRBD2 as a possible D gene (5 bases). The sequence was collected from a woman in her thirties in good health. Sequencing was performed on blood. The CDR3 nucleotides are TGTGCCAGCAGCTATGACCCAGCGGCAGATACGCAGTATTTT. Amino acid sequence: CASSYDPAADTQYF. Drawing the rest from reference TRBV11-2 and TRBJ2-3, the complete variable domain is EAGVAQSPRYKIIEKRQSVAFWCNPISGHATLYWYQQILGQGPKLLIQFQNNGVVDDSQLPKDRFSAERLKGVDSTLKIQPAKLEDSAVYLCASSYDPAADTQYFGPGTRLTVL.